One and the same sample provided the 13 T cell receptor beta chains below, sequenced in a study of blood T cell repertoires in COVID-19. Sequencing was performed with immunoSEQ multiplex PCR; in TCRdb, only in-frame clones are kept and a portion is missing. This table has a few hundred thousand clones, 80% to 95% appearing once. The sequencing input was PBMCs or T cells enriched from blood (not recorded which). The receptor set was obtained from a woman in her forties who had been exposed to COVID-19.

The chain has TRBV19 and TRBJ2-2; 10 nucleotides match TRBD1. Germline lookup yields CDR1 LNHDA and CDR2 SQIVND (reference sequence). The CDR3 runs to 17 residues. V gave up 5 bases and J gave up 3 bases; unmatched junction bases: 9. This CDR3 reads CASSDRDRGLYTGELFF. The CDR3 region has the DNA TGTGCCAGTAGTGACCGGGACAGGGGTCTGTACACCGGGGAGCTGTTTTTT.

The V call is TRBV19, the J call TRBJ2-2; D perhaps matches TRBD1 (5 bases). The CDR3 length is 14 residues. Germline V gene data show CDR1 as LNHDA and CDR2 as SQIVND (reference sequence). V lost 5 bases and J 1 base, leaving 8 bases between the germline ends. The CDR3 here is CASSLGQNTGELFF. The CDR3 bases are TGTGCCAGTAGTCTTGGACAGAACACCGGGGAGCTGTTTTTT.

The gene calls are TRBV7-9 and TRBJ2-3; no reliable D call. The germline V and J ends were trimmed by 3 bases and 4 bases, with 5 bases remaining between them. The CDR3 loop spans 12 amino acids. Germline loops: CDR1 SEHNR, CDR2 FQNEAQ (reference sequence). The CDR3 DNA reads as TGTGCCAGCAGCTTTGGAGCAGATACGCAGTATTTT. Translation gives CASSFGADTQYF.

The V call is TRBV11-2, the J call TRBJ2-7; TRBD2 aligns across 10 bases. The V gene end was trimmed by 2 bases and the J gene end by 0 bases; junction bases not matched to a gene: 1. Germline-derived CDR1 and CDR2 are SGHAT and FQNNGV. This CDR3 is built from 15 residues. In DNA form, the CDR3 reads TGTGCCAGCAGCTTAACTAGCGGGGTCTCCTACGAGCAGTACTTC. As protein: CASSLTSGVSYEQYF. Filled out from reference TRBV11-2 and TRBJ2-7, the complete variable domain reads EAGVAQSPRYKIIEKRQSVAFWCNPISGHATLYWYQQILGQGPKLLIQFQNNGVVDDSQLPKDRFSAERLKGVDSTLKIQPAKLEDSAVYLCASSLTSGVSYEQYFGPGTRLTVT.

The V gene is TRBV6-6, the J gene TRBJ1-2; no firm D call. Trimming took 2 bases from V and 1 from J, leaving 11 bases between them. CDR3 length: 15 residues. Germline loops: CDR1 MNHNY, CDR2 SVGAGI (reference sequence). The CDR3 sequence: CASSYIFASNYGYTF. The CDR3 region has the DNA TGTGCCAGCAGTTACATTTTCGCGAGTAACTATGGCTACACCTTC.

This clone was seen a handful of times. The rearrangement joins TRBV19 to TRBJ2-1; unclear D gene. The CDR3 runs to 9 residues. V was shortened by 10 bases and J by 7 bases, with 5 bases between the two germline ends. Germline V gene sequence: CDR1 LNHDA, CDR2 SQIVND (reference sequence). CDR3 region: CATPNEQFF. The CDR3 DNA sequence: TGTGCCACCCCGAATGAGCAGTTCTTC.

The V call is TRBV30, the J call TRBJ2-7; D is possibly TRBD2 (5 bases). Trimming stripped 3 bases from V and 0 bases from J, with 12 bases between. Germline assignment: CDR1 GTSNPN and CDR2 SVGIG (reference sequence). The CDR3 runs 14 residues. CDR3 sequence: CAWRSSGSSYEQYF. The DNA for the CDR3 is TGTGCCTGGAGATCGAGCGGCAGCTCCTACGAGCAGTACTTC.

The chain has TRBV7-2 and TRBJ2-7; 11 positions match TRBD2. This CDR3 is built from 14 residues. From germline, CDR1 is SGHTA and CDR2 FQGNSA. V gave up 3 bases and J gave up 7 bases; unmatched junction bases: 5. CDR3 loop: CASSFTGTSGEQYF. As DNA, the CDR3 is TGTGCCAGCAGCTTCACAGGGACTAGCGGAGAGCAGTACTTC.

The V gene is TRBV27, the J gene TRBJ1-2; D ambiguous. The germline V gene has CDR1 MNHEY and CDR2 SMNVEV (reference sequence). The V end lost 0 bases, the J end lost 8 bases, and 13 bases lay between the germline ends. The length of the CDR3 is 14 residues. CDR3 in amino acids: CASSLSGPAGGYTF. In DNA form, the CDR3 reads TGTGCCAGCAGTTTATCGGGCCCGGCGGGAGGCTACACCTTC.

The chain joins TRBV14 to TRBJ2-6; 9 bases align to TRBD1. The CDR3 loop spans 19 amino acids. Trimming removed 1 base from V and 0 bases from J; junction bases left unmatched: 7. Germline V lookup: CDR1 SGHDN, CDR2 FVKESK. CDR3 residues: CASSQAGQGSYSGANVLTF. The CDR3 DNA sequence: TGTGCCAGCAGCCAAGCGGGACAGGGTTCCTACTCTGGGGCCAACGTCCTGACTTTC.

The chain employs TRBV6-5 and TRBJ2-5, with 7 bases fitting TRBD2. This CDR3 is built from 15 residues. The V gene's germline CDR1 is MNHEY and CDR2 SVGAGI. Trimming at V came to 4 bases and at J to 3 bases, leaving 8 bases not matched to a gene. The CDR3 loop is CASSWGRRGKETQYF. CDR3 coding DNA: TGTGCCAGCAGTTGGGGACGGCGGGGGAAAGAGACCCAGTACTTC.

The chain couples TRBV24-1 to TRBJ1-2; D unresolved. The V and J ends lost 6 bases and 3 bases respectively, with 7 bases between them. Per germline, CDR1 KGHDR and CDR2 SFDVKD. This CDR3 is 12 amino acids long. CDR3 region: CATSRADYGYTF. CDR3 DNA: TGTGCCACCAGTAGAGCCGACTATGGCTACACCTTC.

DNA for the CDR3: TGTGCCAGCACCAGGACTGATAGCTCCTACGAGCAGTACTTC. This translates into CASTRTDSSYEQYF. The chain uses TRBV6-5 and TRBJ2-7, with D perhaps TRBD2 (5 bases). Trimming shortened V by 7 bases and J by 0 bases, and 13 bases separated the two germline ends. The germline CDR1 and CDR2 sequences are MNHEY and SVGAGI. CDR3 length: 14 amino acids.